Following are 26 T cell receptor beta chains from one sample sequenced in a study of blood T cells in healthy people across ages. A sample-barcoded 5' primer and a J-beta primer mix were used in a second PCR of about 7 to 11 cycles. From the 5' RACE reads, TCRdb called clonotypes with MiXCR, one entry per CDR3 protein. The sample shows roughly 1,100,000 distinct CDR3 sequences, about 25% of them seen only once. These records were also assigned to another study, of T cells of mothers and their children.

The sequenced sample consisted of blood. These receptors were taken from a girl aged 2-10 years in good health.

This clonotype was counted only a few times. The CDR3 region has the DNA TGTGCCAGCAGTTACTCTACCGGACAGGGACGGGGCTACACCTTC. Translated: CASSYSTGQGRGYTF. The chain is built from TRBV6-5 and TRBJ1-2; 8 bases are a match to TRBD1. The trim removed 0 bases at V and 8 bases at J, leaving 8 bases unmatched. The CDR3 is made up of 15 amino acids. Germline CDR1 reads MNHEY; CDR2 reads SVGAGI.

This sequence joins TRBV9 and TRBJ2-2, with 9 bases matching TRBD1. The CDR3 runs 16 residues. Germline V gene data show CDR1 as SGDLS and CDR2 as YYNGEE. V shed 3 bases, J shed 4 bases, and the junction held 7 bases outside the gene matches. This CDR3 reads CASSARPGQGTGELFF. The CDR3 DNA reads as TGTGCCAGCAGCGCCCGGCCGGGACAGGGCACCGGGGAGCTGTTTTTT. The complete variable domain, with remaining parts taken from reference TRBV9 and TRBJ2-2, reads DSGVTQTPKHLITATGQRVTLRCSPRSGDLSVYWYQQSLDQGLQFLIQYYNGEERAKGNILERFSAQQFPDLHSELNLSSLELGDSALYFCASSARPGQGTGELFFGEGSRLTVL.

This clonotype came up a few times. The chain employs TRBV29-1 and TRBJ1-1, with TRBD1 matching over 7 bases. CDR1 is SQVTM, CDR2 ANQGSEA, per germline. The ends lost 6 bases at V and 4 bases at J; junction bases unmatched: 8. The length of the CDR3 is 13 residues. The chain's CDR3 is CSVRQGEATEAFF. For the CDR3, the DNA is TGCAGCGTAAGACAGGGTGAGGCCACTGAAGCTTTCTTT.

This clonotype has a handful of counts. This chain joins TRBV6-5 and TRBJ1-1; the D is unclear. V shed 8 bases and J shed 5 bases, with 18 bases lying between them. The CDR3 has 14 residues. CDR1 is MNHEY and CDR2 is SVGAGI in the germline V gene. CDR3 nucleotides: TGTGCCAGCTACACATATAGCTTGGGGACTGAAGCTTTCTTT. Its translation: CASYTYSLGTEAFF.

Here the CDR3 reads CASSPLGTANNQPQHF. The DNA of the CDR3 is TGTGCCAGCAGCCCATTGGGGACAGCGAATAATCAGCCCCAGCATTTT. The chain couples TRBV7-2 to TRBJ1-5; 7 bases fit TRBD1. This CDR3 has 16 residues. Germline V gives CDR1 SGHTA, CDR2 FQGNSA. V shed 5 bases, J shed 4 bases, and the junction held 11 bases outside the gene matches.

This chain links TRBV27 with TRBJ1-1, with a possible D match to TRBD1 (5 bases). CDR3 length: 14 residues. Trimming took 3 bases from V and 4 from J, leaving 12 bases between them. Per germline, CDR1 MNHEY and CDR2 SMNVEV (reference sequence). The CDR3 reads CASSFGRDGTEAFF. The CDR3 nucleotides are TGTGCCAGCAGTTTTGGGAGGGACGGCACTGAAGCTTTCTTT.

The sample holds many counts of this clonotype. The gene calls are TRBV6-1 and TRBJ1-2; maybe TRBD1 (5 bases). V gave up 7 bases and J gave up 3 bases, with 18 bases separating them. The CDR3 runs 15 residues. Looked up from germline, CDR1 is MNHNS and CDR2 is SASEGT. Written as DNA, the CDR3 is TGTGCCAGCATGAGGGGAATAAGGGAATACTATGGCTACACCTTC. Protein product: CASMRGIREYYGYTF.

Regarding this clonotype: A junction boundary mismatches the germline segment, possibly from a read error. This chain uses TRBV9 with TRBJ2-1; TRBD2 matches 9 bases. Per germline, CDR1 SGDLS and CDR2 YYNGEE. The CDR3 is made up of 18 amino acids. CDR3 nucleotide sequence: TGTGCCAGCAGCTCACTCTCTCAGTCTGTAGCGGGAGCCAATGAGCAGCTCTTC. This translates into CASSSLSQSVAGANEQLF.

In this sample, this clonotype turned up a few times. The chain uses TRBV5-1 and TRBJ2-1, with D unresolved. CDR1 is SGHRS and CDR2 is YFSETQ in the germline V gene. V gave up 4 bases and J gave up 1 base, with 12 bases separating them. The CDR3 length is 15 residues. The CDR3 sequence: CASSGDIFSYNEQFF. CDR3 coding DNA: TGCGCCAGCAGCGGAGACATTTTTTCCTACAATGAGCAGTTCTTC.

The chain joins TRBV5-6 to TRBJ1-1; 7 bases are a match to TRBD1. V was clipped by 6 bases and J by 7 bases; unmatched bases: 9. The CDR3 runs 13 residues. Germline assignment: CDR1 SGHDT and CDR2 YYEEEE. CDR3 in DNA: TGTGCCAGCACCCCGACAGGGAGGGGTGAAGCTTTCTTT. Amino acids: CASTPTGRGEAFF.

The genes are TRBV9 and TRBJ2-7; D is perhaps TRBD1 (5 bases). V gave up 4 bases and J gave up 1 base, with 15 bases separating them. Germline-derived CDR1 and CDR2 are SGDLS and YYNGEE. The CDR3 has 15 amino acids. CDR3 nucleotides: TGTGCCAGCAGCCCAGGGATGACGGATTCCTACGAGCAGTACTTC. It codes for CASSPGMTDSYEQYF.

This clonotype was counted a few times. In nucleotides, the CDR3 is TGCGCCAGCAGTCCCTGGACAGGGGACTCCTACGAGCAGTACTTC. Its protein is CASSPWTGDSYEQYF. The J gene is TRBJ2-7, the V gene TRBV23-1; 9 bases are shared with TRBD1. TRBV23-1 is annotated as an ORF whose role is uncertain. The CDR3 sequence is 15 residues long. Germline trimming cut 4 bases from V and 0 bases from J; bases unmatched to any gene: 4.

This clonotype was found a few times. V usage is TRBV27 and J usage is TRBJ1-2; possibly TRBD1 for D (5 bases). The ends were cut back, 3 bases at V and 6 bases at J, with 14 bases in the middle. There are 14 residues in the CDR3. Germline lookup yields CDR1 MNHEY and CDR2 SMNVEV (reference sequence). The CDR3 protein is CASSFFPGTDGYTF. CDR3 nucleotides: TGTGCCAGCAGTTTCTTTCCGGGGACGGATGGCTACACCTTC.

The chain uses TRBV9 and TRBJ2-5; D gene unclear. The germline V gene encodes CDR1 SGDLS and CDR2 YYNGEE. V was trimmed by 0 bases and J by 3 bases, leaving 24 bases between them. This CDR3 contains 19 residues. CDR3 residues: CASSVVERENQSTKETQYF. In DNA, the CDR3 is TGTGCCAGCAGCGTAGTTGAACGTGAGAACCAGTCGACAAAAGAGACCCAGTACTTC.

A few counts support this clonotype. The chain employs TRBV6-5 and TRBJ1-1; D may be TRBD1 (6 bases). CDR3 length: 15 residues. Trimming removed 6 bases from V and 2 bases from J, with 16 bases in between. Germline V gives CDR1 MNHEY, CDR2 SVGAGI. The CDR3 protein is CASRPPDRINTEAFF. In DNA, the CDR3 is TGTGCCAGCAGACCCCCGGACAGAATTAACACTGAAGCTTTCTTT.

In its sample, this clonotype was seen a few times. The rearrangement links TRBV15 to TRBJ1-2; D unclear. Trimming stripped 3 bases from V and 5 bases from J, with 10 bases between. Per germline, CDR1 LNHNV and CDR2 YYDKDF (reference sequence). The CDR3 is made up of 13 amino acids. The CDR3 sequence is CATSSVGLYGYTF. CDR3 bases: TGTGCCACCAGCAGTGTCGGGCTATATGGCTACACCTTC.

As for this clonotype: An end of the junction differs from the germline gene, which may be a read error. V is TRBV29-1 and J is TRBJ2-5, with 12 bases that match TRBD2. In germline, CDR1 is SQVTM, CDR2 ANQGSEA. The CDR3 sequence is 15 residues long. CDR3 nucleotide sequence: TGCAGCGTAGAAGGACTAGCGGGAAAGGATGAGACCCAGTACTTC. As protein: CSVEGLAGKDETQYF. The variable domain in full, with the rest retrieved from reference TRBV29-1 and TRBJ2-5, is SAVISQKPSRDICQRGTSLTIQCQVDSQVTMMFWYRQQPGQSLTLIATANQGSEATYESGFVIDKFPISRPNLTFSTLTVSNMSPEDSSIYLCSVEGLAGKDETQYFGPGTRLLVL.

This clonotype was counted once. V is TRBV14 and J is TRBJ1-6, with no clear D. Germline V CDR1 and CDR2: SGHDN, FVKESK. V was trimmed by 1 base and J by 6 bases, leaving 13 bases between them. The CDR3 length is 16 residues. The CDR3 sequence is CASSQGIPSLNSPLHF. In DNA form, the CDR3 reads TGTGCCAGCAGCCAAGGAATTCCGTCCCTTAATTCACCCCTCCACTTT.

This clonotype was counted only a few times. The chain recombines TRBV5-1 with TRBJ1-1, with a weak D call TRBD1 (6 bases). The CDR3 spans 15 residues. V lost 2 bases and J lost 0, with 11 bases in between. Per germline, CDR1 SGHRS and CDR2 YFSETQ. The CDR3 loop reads CASSFGGAMNTEAFF. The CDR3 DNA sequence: TGCGCCAGCAGCTTCGGGGGCGCGATGAACACTGAAGCTTTCTTT.

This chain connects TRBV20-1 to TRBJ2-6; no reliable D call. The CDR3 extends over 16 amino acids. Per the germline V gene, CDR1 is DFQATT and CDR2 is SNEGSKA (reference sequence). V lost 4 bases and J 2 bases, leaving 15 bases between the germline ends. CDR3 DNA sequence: TGCAGTGCTACCCTCGAAGGGCTTACTGGGGCCAACGTCCTGACTTTC. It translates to CSATLEGLTGANVLTF.

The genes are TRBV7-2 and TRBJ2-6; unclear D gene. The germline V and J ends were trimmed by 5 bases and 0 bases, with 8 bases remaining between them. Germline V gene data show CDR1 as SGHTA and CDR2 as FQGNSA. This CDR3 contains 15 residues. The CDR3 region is CASSPEYSGANVLTF. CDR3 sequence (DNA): TGTGCCAGCAGCCCGGAATACTCTGGGGCCAACGTCCTGACTTTC.

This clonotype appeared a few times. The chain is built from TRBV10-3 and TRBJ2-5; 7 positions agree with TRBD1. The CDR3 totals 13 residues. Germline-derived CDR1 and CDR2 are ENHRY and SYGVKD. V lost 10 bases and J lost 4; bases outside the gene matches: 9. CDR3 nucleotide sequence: TGTGCCACCACAGGGGAGAGTGGAGAGACCCAGTACTTC. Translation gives CATTGESGETQYF.

CDR3 region: CSARDGNQDTQYF. CDR3 nucleotide sequence: TGCAGTGCTAGAGACGGGAATCAAGATACGCAGTATTTT. The chain links TRBV20-1 to TRBJ2-3; a weak D match, TRBD2 (5 bases). The CDR3 loop spans 13 amino acids. Germline CDR1 reads DFQATT; CDR2 reads SNEGSKA (reference sequence). V was pared by 0 bases and J by 5 bases, with 9 bases between.

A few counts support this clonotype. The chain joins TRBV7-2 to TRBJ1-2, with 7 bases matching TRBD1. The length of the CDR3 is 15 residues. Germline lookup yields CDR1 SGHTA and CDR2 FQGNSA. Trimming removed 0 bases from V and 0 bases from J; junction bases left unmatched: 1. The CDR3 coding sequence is TGTGCCAGCAGCTTAGCGGGACAGTCTAACTATGGCTACACCTTC. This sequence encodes CASSLAGQSNYGYTF.

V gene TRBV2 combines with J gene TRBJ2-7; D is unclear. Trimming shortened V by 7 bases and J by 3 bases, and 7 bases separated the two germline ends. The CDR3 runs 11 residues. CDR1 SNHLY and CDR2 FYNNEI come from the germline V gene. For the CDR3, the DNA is TGTGCCAGCAAGGATCTCTACGAGCAGTACTTC. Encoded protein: CASKDLYEQYF.

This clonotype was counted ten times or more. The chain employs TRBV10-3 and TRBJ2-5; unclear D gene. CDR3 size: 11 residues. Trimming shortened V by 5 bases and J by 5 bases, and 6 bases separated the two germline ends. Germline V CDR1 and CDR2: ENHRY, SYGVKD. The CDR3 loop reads CAISLGETQYF. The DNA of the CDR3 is TGTGCCATCAGTTTAGGGGAGACCCAGTACTTC.